Listed below are T cell receptor beta chains from one sample, sequenced in a study of OX40 agonist ivuxolimab in advanced cancers. Method: immunoSEQ multiplex PCR; TCRdb's copy keeps in-frame clones and lacks some. The data contain around 84,000 clones, 84% of them seen just once; the ten biggest clones take up 7.3%. Here the sequenced sample was CD4+ or CD8+ T cells sorted from blood, taken in a trial of the OX40 agonist ivuxolimab. The receptors shown here come from an adult with an advanced solid tumor such as melanoma, head and neck, liver or kidney cancer. CDR3s include the opening cysteine and the closing phenylalanine or tryptophan. Fields, in order: D gene, V gene, J gene, clone size, CDR3 DNA, CDR3 protein. D genes are given only for firm matches. Part of the rows lack a size; the others show once, few, many or a class for expanded clones.

-	TRBV6-4	TRBJ1-5	few	TGTGACAGGCATCAGCCCCAGCATTTT	CDRHQPQHF
-	TRBV14	TRBJ1-2	-	TGTGCCAGCAGCCAATACGCAGTATCCCCCTATGGCTACACCTTC	CASSQYAVSPYGYTF
-	TRBV27	TRBJ2-4	-	TGTGCCAGCAGTTCCCTGACTAGTACAAACATTCAGTACTTC	CASSSLTSTNIQYF
-	TRBV18	TRBJ2-7	-	TGTGCCAGCTCACCACGTGGTCAATCCTACGAGCAGTACTTC	CASSPRGQSYEQYF
TRBD1	TRBV27	TRBJ1-1	-	TGTGCCAGCAGTTTCTCCCCCCCCGACTTCGTGGCAGGGGGCGATACTGAAGCTTTCTTT	CASSFSPPDFVAGGDTEAFF
-	TRBV30	TRBJ1-6	-	TGTGCCTGGGACCGAAGGGGGATAAATTCACCCCTCCACTTT	CAWDRRGINSPLHF
TRBD1	TRBV6-5	TRBJ2-5	few	TGTGCCAGCAGTTACTCGACAGGGGGGCGGGAGACCCAGTACTTC	CASSYSTGGRETQYF
TRBD1	TRBV6-5	TRBJ1-2	-	TGTGCCAGCAGTGTTGGACAGGGGAAGAACTATGGCTACACCTTC	CASSVGQGKNYGYTF
-	TRBV28	TRBJ2-1	-	TGTGCCAGCAGGGGGGGACTTAGGGTCTTGGACAGTGAGCAGTTCTTC	CASRGGLRVLDSEQFF
-	TRBV19	TRBJ1-5	once	TGTGCCAGTAGTATAATTGAAACCGTCGGGGCCAATCGGCCCCAGCATTTT	CASSIIETVGANRPQHF
TRBD1	TRBV13	TRBJ1-2	-	TGTGCCAGCAGCCCCGGGACAGCGAACTATGGCTACACCTTC	CASSPGTANYGYTF
TRBD1	TRBV7-3	TRBJ2-3	-	TGTGCCAGCAGCCAGGGGGCCAATTCAGATACGCAGTATTTT	CASSQGANSDTQYF
-	TRBV30	TRBJ1-1	few	TGTGCCTGGGAGGACACCTACTTCTTCGGAACTTTCTTT	CAWEDTYFFGTFF
-	TRBV7-9	TRBJ2-1	once	TGTGCCAGCAGCTTAGCAGACGAGCAGTTCTTC	CASSLADEQFF
-	TRBV30	TRBJ1-2	once	TGTGCCTGGAGTAGAGGTGATTCCCCTAACTATGGCTACACCTTC	CAWSRGDSPNYGYTF
-	TRBV5-1	TRBJ1-2	-	TGCGCCAGCAGCTTGGCGTCAGGACCTAACTATGGCTACACCTTC	CASSLASGPNYGYTF
-	TRBV19	TRBJ1-4	-	TGTGCCAGTAGTATTTTGGCAGCCCCAGAAAAACTGTTTTTT	CASSILAAPEKLFF
-	TRBV7-9	TRBJ2-3	-	TGTGCCAGCAGCTTACTCAGCTCAGATACGCAGTATTTT	CASSLLSSDTQYF
TRBD1	TRBV9	TRBJ2-2	-	TGTGCCAGCAGCGTAGGCCCCGGGACAGGGGCCGGGGAGCTGTTTTTT	CASSVGPGTGAGELFF
-	TRBV30	TRBJ1-3	-	TGTGCCTGGGCGATCCGGGACCCAGGGCACACCATATATTTT	CAWAIRDPGHTIYF
-	TRBV5-1	TRBJ2-1	-	TGCGCCAGCAGCTTGGCGCCTCACGTCGATGAGCAGTTCTTC	CASSLAPHVDEQFF
-	TRBV4-1	TRBJ1-3	-	TGCGCCAGCAGCCAAGAAACGTTTGGGCGCTCTGGAAACACCATATATTTT	CASSQETFGRSGNTIYF